Sequencing of this T cell receptor beta chain was carried out in a study of PD-L1 blockade in urothelial cancer. Disease in patients was locally advanced or metastatic urothelial carcinoma. The study collected 1 to 8 samples per patient, pretreatment and on-treatment. Notes on this clone: A junction end diverges from the germline sequence, so it may reflect a read error.

The authors spiked synthetic TCR analog templates into each PCR. The protocol was immunoSEQ multiplex PCR, while the TCRdb copy is restricted to in-frame clones and leaves out a portion. The data show approximately 65,000 clones, about 88% seen once. Germline V gives CDR1 MNHNS, CDR2 SASEGT. This CDR3 has 13 residues. The input for sequencing was PBMCs, taken around atezolizumab (anti-PD-L1) treatment. This receptor was identified in a man aged 60-69 years with urothelial cancer. This chain uses TRBV6-1 with TRBJ1-2; 8 nucleotides match TRBD1. CDR3 nucleotide sequence: TGTGCCAGCAGACACCGGGACAGGTCCCTTTGGGCCTTC. The encoded protein is CASRHRDRSLWAF.